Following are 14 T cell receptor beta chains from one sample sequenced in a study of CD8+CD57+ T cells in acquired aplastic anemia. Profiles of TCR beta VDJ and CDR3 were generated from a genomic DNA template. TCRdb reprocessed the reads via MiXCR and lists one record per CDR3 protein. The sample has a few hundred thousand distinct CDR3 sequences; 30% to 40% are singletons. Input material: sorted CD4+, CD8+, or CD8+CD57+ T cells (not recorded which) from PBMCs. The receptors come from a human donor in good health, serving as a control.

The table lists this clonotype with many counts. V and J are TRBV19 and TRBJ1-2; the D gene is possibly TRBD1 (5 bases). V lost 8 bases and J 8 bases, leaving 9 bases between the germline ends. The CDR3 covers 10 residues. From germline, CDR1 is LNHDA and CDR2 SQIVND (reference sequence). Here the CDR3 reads CASSGTGYTF. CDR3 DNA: TGTGCCAGTTCAGGGACCGGCTACACCTTC.

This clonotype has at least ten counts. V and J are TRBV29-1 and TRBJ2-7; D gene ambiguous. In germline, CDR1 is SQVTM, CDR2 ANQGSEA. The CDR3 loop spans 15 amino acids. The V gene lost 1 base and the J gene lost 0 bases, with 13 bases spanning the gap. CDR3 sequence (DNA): TGCAGCGTTGAAGTGACGAACGACCGCTCCTACGAGCAGTACTTC. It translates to CSVEVTNDRSYEQYF.

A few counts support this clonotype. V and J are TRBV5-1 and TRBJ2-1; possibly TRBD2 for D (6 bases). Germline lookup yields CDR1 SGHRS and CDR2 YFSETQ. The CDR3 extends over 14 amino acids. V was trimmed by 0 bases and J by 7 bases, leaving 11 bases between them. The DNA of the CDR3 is TGCGCCAGCAGCTTGGAACTAGCAAGTAATGAGCAGTTCTTC. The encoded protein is CASSLELASNEQFF.

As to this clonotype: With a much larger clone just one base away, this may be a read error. CDR3 sequence reads: CTSSLDRAYYEQYF. Here the CDR3 DNA reads TGTACCAGCAGCTTGGACAGGGCCTATTACGAGCAGTACTTC. The chain is built from TRBV5-4 and TRBJ2-7, with TRBD1 identical over 8 bases. The CDR3 has 14 residues. From germline, CDR1 is SGHNT and CDR2 YYREEE (reference sequence).

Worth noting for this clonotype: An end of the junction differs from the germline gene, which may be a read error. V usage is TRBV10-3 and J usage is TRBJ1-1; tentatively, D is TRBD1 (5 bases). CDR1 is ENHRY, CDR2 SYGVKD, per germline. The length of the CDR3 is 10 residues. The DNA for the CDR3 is TGTGCCAGCAGTTTAGGGGCCGCTTTCTTT. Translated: CASSLGAAFF.

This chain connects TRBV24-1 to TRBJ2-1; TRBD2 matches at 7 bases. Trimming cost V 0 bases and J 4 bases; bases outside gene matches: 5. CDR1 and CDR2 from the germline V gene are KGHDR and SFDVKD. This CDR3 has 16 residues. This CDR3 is CATSDLRASGYNEQFF. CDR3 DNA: TGTGCCACCAGTGATTTGAGGGCTAGCGGTTACAATGAGCAGTTCTTC.

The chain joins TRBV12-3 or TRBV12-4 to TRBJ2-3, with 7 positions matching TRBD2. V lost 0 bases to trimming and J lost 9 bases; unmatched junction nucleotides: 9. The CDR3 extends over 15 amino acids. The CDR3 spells CASSLALGPSGTQYF. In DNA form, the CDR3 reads TGTGCCAGCAGTTTAGCGCTTGGGCCTAGCGGCACGCAGTATTTT.

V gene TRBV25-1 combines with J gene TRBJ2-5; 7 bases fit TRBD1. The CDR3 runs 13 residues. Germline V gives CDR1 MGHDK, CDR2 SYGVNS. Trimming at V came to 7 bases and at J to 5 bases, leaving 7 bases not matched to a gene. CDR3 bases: TGTGCCAGCACATCGACAGGGAGCGAGACCCAGTACTTC. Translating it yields CASTSTGSETQYF.

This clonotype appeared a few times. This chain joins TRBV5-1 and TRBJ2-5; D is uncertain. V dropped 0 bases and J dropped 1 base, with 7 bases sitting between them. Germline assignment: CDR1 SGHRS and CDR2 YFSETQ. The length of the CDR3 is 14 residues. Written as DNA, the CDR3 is TGCGCCAGCAGCTTGGAGTCCCCCCAAGAGACCCAGTACTTC. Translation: CASSLESPQETQYF.

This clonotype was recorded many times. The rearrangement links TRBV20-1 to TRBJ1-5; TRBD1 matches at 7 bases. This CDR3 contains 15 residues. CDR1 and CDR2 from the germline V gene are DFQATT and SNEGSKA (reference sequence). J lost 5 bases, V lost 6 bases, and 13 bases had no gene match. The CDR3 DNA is TGCAGTGCCTTGCAGAGGGGGCGCGATGATCAGCCCCAGCATTTT. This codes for CSALQRGRDDQPQHF.

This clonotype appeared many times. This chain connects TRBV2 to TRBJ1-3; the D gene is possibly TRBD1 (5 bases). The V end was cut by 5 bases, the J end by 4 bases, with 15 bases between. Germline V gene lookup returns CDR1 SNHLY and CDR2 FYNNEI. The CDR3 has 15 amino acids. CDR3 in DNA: TGTGCCAGCAGTTACCAGGGTCTGTACGGAAACACCATATATTTT. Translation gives CASSYQGLYGNTIYF.

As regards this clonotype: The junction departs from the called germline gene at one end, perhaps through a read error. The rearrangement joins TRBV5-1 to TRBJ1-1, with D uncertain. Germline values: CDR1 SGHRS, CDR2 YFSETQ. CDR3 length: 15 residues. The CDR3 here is CASSLESAWNPEAFF. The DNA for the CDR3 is TGCGCCAGCAGCTTGGAATCCGCTTGGAACCCTGAAGCTTTCTTT. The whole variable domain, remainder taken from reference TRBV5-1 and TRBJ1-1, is KAGVTQTPRYLIKTRGQQVTLSCSPISGHRSVSWYQQTPGQGLQFLFEYFSETQRNKGNFPGRFSGRQFSNSRSEMNVSTLELGDSALYLCASSLESAWNPEAFFGQGTRLTVV.

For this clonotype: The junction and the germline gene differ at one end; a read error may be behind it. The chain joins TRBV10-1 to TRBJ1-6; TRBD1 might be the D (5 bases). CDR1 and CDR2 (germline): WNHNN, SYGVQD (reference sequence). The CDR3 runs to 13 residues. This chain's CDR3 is CASSETGLERLRF. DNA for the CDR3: TGCGCCAGCAGTGAGACAGGTTTAGAGCGGCTCCGCTTT.

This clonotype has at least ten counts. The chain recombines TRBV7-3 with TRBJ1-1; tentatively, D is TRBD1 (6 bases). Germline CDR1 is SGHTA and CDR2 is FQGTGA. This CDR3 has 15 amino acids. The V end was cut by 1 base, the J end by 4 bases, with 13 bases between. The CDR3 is CASSLRPGAATEAFF. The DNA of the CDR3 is TGTGCCAGCAGCTTAAGGCCAGGGGCGGCCACTGAAGCTTTCTTT.